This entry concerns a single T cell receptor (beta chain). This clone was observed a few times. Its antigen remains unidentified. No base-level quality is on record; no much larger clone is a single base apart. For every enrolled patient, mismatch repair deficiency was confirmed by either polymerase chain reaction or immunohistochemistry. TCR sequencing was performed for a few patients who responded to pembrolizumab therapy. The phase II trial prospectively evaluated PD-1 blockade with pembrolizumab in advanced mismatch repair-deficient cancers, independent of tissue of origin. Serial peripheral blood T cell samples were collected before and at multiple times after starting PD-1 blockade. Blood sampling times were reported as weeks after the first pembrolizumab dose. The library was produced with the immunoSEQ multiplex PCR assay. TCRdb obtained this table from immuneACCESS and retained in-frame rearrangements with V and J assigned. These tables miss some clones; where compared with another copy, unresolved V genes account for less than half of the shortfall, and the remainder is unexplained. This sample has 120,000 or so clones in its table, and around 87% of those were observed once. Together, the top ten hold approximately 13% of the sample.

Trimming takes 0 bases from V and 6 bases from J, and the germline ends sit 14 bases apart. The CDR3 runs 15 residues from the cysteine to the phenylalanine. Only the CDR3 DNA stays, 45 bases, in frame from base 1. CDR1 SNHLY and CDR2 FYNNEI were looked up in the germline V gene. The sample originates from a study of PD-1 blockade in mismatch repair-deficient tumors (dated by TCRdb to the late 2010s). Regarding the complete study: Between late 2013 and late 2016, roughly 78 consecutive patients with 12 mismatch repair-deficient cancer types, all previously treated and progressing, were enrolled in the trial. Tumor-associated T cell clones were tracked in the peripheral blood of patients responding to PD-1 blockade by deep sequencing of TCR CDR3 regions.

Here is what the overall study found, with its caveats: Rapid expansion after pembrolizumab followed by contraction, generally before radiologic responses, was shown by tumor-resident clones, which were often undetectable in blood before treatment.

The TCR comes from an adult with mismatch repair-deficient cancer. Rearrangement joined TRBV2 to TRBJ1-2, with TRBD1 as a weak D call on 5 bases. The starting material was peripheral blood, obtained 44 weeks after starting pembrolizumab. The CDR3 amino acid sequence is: CASSEARVIVDGYTF. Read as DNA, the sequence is TGTGCCAGCAGTGAAGCCAGGGTTATTGTGGATGGCTACACCTTC.